This TCR beta chain was sequenced in a study of blood T cell repertoires in COVID-19. Participants, about 18 to 90 years old, spanned approximately 25 US areas. Cohort 3 donors counted as recovered after two negative PCRs, clearance, or resolved symptoms. V was clipped by 0 bases and J by 5 bases, with 20 bases between them. The CDR3 runs to 18 residues. Germline CDR1 SGDLS, CDR2 YYNGEE. Clones were sequenced by immunoSEQ multiplex PCR, and TCRdb holds only the in-frame ones, with some missing. The table has some 190,000 clones, 70% to 85% seen once; the top ten hold 2.5% to 3.5%. The chain employs TRBV9 and TRBJ2-2; the D gene is possibly TRBD2 (5 bases). This sequence was found in a woman aged 25 to 39 who had recovered from COVID-19. The sequenced sample consisted of PBMCs or T cells enriched from blood (not recorded which). DNA of the CDR3: TGTGCCAGCAGCGTAGAGCCAGCAAGGGATGGGAGAACCGGGGAGCTGTTTTTT. This encodes CASSVEPARDGRTGELFF.